Following are 8 T cell receptor beta chains from one sample sequenced in a study of cytomegalovirus exposure and HLA in healthy donors. PCR was performed using 60 Vbeta and 13 Jbeta primers. The assay was immunoSEQ multiplex PCR, and TCRdb's table has in-frame clones only and misses some. Of about 160,000 clones listed, 80% to 85% are singletons. Sequencing was carried out using PBMCs. These receptors originate from a male donor in good health and CMV-seropositive.

The J gene is TRBJ2-5, the V gene TRBV7-2, with TRBD2 matching 8 bases. The CDR3 spans 18 residues. Losses at the gene ends were 5 bases for V and 6 bases for J; bases not matched to a gene: 20. Looked up from germline, CDR1 is SGHTA and CDR2 is FQGNSA. The CDR3 DNA is TGTGCCAGCAGCCCACTGGGGGGCAGCGGGGGATGGGGGAAGACCCAGTACTTC. Amino acid sequence: CASSPLGGSGGWGKTQYF.

A few counts support this clone. The chain carries TRBV7-6 and TRBJ2-3; D may be TRBD1 (6 bases). The germline CDR1 and CDR2 sequences are SGHVS and FNYEAQ. V shed 2 bases and J shed 3 bases, with 18 bases lying between them. This CDR3 spans 17 amino acids. CDR3 amino acids: CASSLFIPQGQTDTQYF. The CDR3, as DNA: TGTGCCAGCAGCTTATTTATCCCTCAGGGGCAAACAGATACGCAGTATTTT.

The genes are TRBV29-1 and TRBJ2-2, with 10 positions matching TRBD2. J gave up 6 bases and V 6 bases, and 10 bases lay outside the gene matches. The CDR3 has 15 residues. Germline CDR1 and CDR2: SQVTM and ANQGSEA. The CDR3: CSVPSSGSTAGELFF. CDR3 sequence (DNA): TGCAGCGTCCCTTCTAGCGGGAGTACCGCCGGGGAGCTGTTTTTT.

The CDR3 sequence is CASSPVGRGHDTDTQYF. The CDR3 DNA is TGTGCCAGCAGCCCCGTTGGGCGGGGCCATGACACAGATACGCAGTATTTT. The chain employs TRBV5-6 and TRBJ2-3; TRBD2 might be the D (6 bases). The length of the CDR3 is 17 residues. The V gene's germline CDR1 is SGHDT and CDR2 YYEEEE. Trimming removed 4 bases from V and 2 bases from J, with 20 bases in between.

This chain links TRBV15 with TRBJ2-4, with D perhaps matching TRBD2 (6 bases). The CDR3 is 14 residues long. V lost 1 base to trimming and J lost 5 bases, with 9 bases between them. The germline gives CDR1 LNHNV, CDR2 YYDKDF (reference sequence). CDR3 amino acids: CATSRVGGENIQYF. The CDR3 bases are TGTGCCACCAGCAGAGTGGGGGGTGAAAACATTCAGTACTTC.

The rearrangement uses TRBV4-1 and TRBJ2-7, with D maybe TRBD1 (5 bases). V lost 0 bases to trimming and J lost 2 bases, with 20 bases between them. Germline V lookup: CDR1 MGHRA, CDR2 YSYEKL. The CDR3 length is 18 residues. CDR3 amino acids: CASSQEAGGPGFTYEQYF. CDR3 nucleotides: TGCGCCAGCAGCCAAGAAGCCGGTGGTCCAGGGTTTACCTACGAGCAGTACTTC.

The CDR3 region has the DNA TGTGCCAGCAGCTCCGGGACTCGGGTTGGCAATCAGCCCCAGCATTTT. Amino acids: CASSSGTRVGNQPQHF. The V and J genes are TRBV5-5 and TRBJ1-5; TRBD1 is a possible D gene (5 bases). CDR3 size: 16 residues. V was trimmed by 3 bases and J by 2 bases, leaving 15 bases between them. Germline loops: CDR1 SGHKS, CDR2 YYEKEE (reference sequence).

The chain employs TRBV4-3 and TRBJ2-1, with TRBD1 identical over 7 bases. This CDR3 comprises 15 residues. Germline V gene lookup returns CDR1 LGHNA and CDR2 YSLEER. V shed 1 base and J 2 bases; nucleotides not matched to a gene: 2. The CDR3 nucleotides read TGCGCCAGCAGCCAAGTCCAGGGGGCCTACAATGAGCAGTTCTTC. It codes for CASSQVQGAYNEQFF.